The T cell receptor (beta chain) described here comes from a study of blood T cell repertoires in COVID-19. Study in general: Acute and convalescent COVID-19 specimens originated in the United States, Italy and Spain. PBMCs, B-cell-depleted T cells, or T cells were the source of the cDNA or gDNA that made up the material.

V trimming: 0 bases; J trimming: 5 bases; junction bases outside the gene matches: 5. CDR1 and CDR2 from the germline V gene are LGHDT and YNNKEL (reference sequence). The CDR3 has 17 residues. As originally analysed: From reference gene primer amplification, estimates of nucleated cell counts were derived. TCRdb keeps only in-frame clones here, not all; method: immunoSEQ multiplex PCR. V and J calls and clone size follow that table, whereas D and trimming were derived from the DNA. The table shows some 74,000 clones, with roughly 80% occurring only once. This TCR was sampled from a woman aged 80 or over with active or convalescent COVID-19. Sequencing input: peripheral blood. The chain uses TRBV3-1 (or the pseudogene TRBV3-2) and TRBJ2-1; TRBD2 matches at 12 bases. The CDR3 protein is CASSQETGLAGHNEQFF. As DNA, the CDR3 is TGTGCCAGCAGCCAAGAGACCGGACTAGCGGGGCACAATGAGCAGTTCTTC.